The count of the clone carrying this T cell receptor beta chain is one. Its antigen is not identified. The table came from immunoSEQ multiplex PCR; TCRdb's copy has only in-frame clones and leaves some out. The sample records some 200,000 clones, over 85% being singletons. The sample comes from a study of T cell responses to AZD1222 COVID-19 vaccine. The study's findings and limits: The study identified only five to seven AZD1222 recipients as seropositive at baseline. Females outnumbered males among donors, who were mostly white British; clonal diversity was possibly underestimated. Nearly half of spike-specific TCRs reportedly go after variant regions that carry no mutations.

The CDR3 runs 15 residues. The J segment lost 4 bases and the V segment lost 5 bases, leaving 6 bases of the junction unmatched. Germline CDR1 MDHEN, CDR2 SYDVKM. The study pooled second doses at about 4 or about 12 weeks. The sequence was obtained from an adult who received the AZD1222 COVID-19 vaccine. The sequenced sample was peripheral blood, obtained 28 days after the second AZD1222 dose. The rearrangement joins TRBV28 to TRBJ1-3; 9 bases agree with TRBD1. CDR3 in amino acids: CASSEPDRGGNTIYF. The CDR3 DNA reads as TGTGCCAGCAGTGAACCGGACAGGGGAGGAAACACCATATATTTT. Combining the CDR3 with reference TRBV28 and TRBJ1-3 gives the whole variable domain DVKVTQSSRYLVKRTGEKVFLECVQDMDHENMFWYRQDPGLGLRLIYFSYDVKMKEKGDIPEGYSVSREKKERFSLILESASTNQTSMYLCASSEPDRGGNTIYFGEGSWLTVV.